This TCR beta chain came from a study of T cells in Graves' hyperthyroidism and ophthalmopathy. Background on the study: Peripheral blood samples were taken at initial diagnosis, prior to any treatment. Study observations and caveats: Most thyroid-expanded clonotypes above 0.001 were also found in blood.

This clonotype was seen ten or more times. No antigen is known for it. Calling Graves' hyperthyroidism stable meant ophthalmopathy did not progress within 18 months. The PBMCs were taken from around 9 ml of fresh peripheral blood. Template material for amplifying TCR beta CDR3 regions consisted of RNA transcripts. TCR CDR3 regions were first amplified by RT-PCR with HTBI primers. TCRdb fed the multiplex PCR reads into MiXCR, producing one record per CDR3 protein. The sample carries 400,000 to 600,000 distinct CDR3 sequences, less than 25% recorded once. Trimming left V 6 bases short and J 2 bases short, with 10 bases between. This CDR3 has 12 residues. In germline, CDR1 is DFQATT, CDR2 SNEGSKA (reference sequence).

This chain uses TRBV20-1 with TRBJ1-2; tentative D call: TRBD1 (6 bases). The sequence came from a man between 18 and 29 years old with Graves' hyperthyroidism. Sample: blood. CDR3 loop: CSARTENYGYTF. For the CDR3, the DNA is TGCAGTGCAAGGACAGAAAACTATGGCTACACCTTC.